The 10 T cell receptor beta chains below all came from one sample that was sequenced in a study of blood T cell repertoires in COVID-19 (TCRdb year 2020). Library construction relied on the immunoSEQ multiplex PCR assay. The table was pulled from immuneACCESS by TCRdb, which kept in-frame rearrangements only. Such tables lose some clones; where checked, under half of the loss comes from unresolved V genes, and the rest has no known cause. The sample yields about 79,000 clones; roughly 89% were counted once. Jointly, the top ten make up 4.6% of the sample. The sequencing sample was made of peripheral blood. The origin of the receptors is a man aged 50-60 years with active COVID-19.

Many counts were recorded for this clone. CDR3 coding DNA: TGTGCCAGCAGATCCAGCGGGGGGGCACTAAATGAGCAGTTCTTC. It is translated as CASRSSGGALNEQFF. This rearrangement joins TRBV6-6 to TRBJ2-1; TRBD2 agrees at 10 bases. Trimming removed 6 bases from V and 7 bases from J; junction bases left unmatched: 9. Germline-derived CDR1 and CDR2 are MNHNY and SVGAGI (reference sequence). The CDR3 has 15 residues.

The rearrangement uses TRBV27 and TRBJ1-2, with 8 bases fitting TRBD1. V lost 6 bases, J lost 4 bases, and 22 bases stayed unmatched. Germline V lookup: CDR1 MNHEY, CDR2 SMNVEV (reference sequence). CDR3 size: 19 residues. The CDR3 region has the DNA TGTGCCAGCAGCTTCCTGGTTGGTGCAGGGGGCATAAAGGGCTATGGCTACACCTTC. This codes for CASSFLVGAGGIKGYGYTF.

The rearrangement joins TRBV28 to TRBJ1-1; D is undetermined. CDR1 is MDHEN and CDR2 is SYDVKM in the germline V gene. The CDR3 length is 14 residues. V lost 3 bases to trimming and J lost 0 bases, with 8 bases between them. The CDR3 is CASSLGLMNTEAFF. CDR3 sequence (DNA): TGTGCCAGCAGTTTGGGCCTTATGAACACTGAAGCTTTCTTT.

The chain recombines TRBV10-2 with TRBJ1-1; D perhaps matches TRBD1 (6 bases). V was cut by 3 bases and J by 2 bases, with 10 bases left in between. Germline values: CDR1 WSHSY, CDR2 SAAADI. This CDR3 has 14 amino acids. For the CDR3, the DNA is TGCGCCAGCAGTGACCCGACAGGTAACACTGAAGCTTTCTTT. It codes for CASSDPTGNTEAFF.

The chain carries TRBV5-5 and TRBJ2-3; tentatively, D is TRBD1 (7 bases). With 4 bases removed from V and 0 bases from J, the gap between germline ends came to 12 bases. This CDR3 region has 15 residues. Germline-derived CDR1 and CDR2 are SGHKS and YYEKEE (reference sequence). For the CDR3, the DNA is TGTGCCAGCAGCAGGGGGCGGGGTAGCACAGATACGCAGTATTTT. Protein sequence: CASSRGRGSTDTQYF.

This clone was found once. The V gene is TRBV28, the J gene TRBJ1-2; TRBD1 matches at 9 bases. Germline V gene lookup returns CDR1 MDHEN and CDR2 SYDVKM. This CDR3 has 16 residues. With 5 bases clipped from V and 3 bases from J, the junction kept 10 bases outside the gene matches. CDR3 sequence: CASSGRGTGFYYGYTF. The CDR3 region has the DNA TGTGCCAGCAGTGGCCGGGGGACAGGGTTTTACTATGGCTACACCTTC.

The V gene is TRBV12-5, the J gene TRBJ2-7; D call uncertain. The V end lost 5 bases, the J end lost 5 bases, and 10 bases lay between the germline ends. CDR1 is LGHNT, CDR2 FRNRAP, per germline. The CDR3 is made up of 12 amino acids. CDR3 sequence reads: CASGPPTDEQYF. CDR3 DNA sequence: TGTGCTAGTGGTCCCCCCACTGACGAGCAGTACTTC.

V gene TRBV2 combines with J gene TRBJ1-1; D gene unclear. CDR3 length equals 13 residues. CDR1 and CDR2 (germline): SNHLY, FYNNEI. The ends were cut back, 8 bases at V and 0 bases at J, with 10 bases in the middle. The CDR3 sequence is CASFGLMNTEAFF. CDR3 nucleotide sequence: TGTGCCAGCTTTGGACTGATGAACACTGAAGCTTTCTTT.

The V call is TRBV20-1, the J call TRBJ2-1, with D unresolved. This CDR3 region has 10 residues. The ends were cut back, 3 bases at V and 8 bases at J, with 5 bases in the middle. From germline, CDR1 is DFQATT and CDR2 SNEGSKA (reference sequence). The chain's CDR3 is CSASEDEQFF. The CDR3 nucleotides read TGCAGTGCTAGCGAGGATGAGCAGTTCTTC.

By share of the sample, this clone is medium-sized. The V gene is TRBV19, the J gene TRBJ1-1; a weak D match, TRBD1 (6 bases). V was pared by 5 bases and J by 0 bases, with 19 bases between. The CDR3 covers 17 residues. CDR1 and CDR2 from the germline V gene are LNHDA and SQIVND (reference sequence). CDR3 amino acids: CASSDEYRGGLNTEAFF. CDR3 sequence (DNA): TGTGCCAGTAGTGATGAGTACAGAGGGGGACTGAACACTGAAGCTTTCTTT.